This record concerns one TCR beta chain sequence. How the authors handled the data: Estimation of nucleated cell counts relied on the amplification of reference gene primers. Here immunoSEQ multiplex PCR was the method, and the copy in TCRdb shows in-frame clones only, minus some. V, J and clone size were drawn from that table, and D and trimming were deduced from the DNA. Seen here are 40,000 to 60,000 clones, roughly 90% observed once, and the top ten hold approximately 4%. This specimen comes from a study of blood T cell repertoires in COVID-19. Overall study context: The United States, Italy and Spain supplied acute and convalescent COVID-19 samples. The analysed material was cDNA or gDNA that came from T cells, B-cell-depleted T cells, or PBMCs.

The germline V and J ends were trimmed by 5 bases and 5 bases, with 33 bases remaining between them. The germline gives CDR1 LNHDA, CDR2 SQIVND (reference sequence). CDR3 length: 20 amino acids. The rearrangement joins TRBV19 to TRBJ1-1; possible D gene TRBD1, 6 bases. This sequence originates from a human donor in a cohort sampled during active COVID-19. Sequencing input: peripheral blood. The CDR3 protein is CASSLPETRIVMGARTEAFF. The CDR3 nucleotides read TGTGCCAGTAGTCTACCCGAGACCCGTATAGTAATGGGGGCGCGAACTGAAGCTTTCTTT.